One sample yielded the 6 T cell receptor beta chains listed below, sequenced in a study of T cell clonotyping in hematopoietic cell transplantation. Some clones are missing from TCRdb's copy, which holds only in-frame ones; the method was immunoSEQ multiplex PCR. This table has 70,000 or so clones, over 90% appearing once. Sequenced input: peripheral blood mononuclear cells. All receptors derive from a man in his fifties or sixties in good health. Some clones in this sample may be carry-over from other donors' samples.

The CDR3 region is CASSLEGRETQYF. CDR3 nucleotide sequence: TGTGCCAGCAGCTTGGAGGGCCGGGAGACCCAGTACTTC. This chain connects TRBV5-4 to TRBJ2-5; unclear D gene. Germline V gene data show CDR1 as SGHNT and CDR2 as YYREEE (reference sequence). The CDR3 sequence is 13 residues long. V was cut by 0 bases and J by 5 bases, with 8 bases left in between.

The chain couples TRBV6-1 to TRBJ1-2, with no clear D. V shed 3 bases and J shed 1 base, with 9 bases lying between them. The germline gives CDR1 MNHNS, CDR2 SASEGT. The length of the CDR3 is 14 residues. Written as DNA, the CDR3 is TGTGCCAGCAGTGACCGCCCTCTTAACTATGGCTACACCTTC. Protein product: CASSDRPLNYGYTF.

J is TRBJ2-2 and V is TRBV19, with D possibly being TRBD2 (5 bases). This CDR3 region has 13 residues. V lost 6 bases to trimming and J lost 7 bases, with 12 bases between them. The germline V gene has CDR1 LNHDA and CDR2 SQIVND (reference sequence). In DNA form, the CDR3 reads TGTGCCAGTAGCGGGATGGGTGGCGGGGAGCTGTTTTTT. It encodes CASSGMGGGELFF.

This chain joins TRBV7-6 and TRBJ2-2, with 7 bases identical to TRBD2. Losses at the gene ends were 5 bases for V and 0 bases for J; bases not matched to a gene: 3. Germline lookup yields CDR1 SGHVS and CDR2 FNYEAQ. The CDR3 spans 15 residues. CDR3 nucleotides: TGTGCCAGCAGCCCGGGGGGAGCGAACACCGGGGAGCTGTTTTTT. Amino acids: CASSPGGANTGELFF.

The rearrangement uses TRBV2 and TRBJ2-2; tentatively, D is TRBD2 (6 bases). Germline CDR1 SNHLY, CDR2 FYNNEI. V dropped 2 bases and J dropped 4 bases, with 8 bases sitting between them. There are 14 residues in the CDR3. This CDR3 is CASSEWRGTGELFF. CDR3 nucleotide sequence: TGTGCCAGCAGTGAATGGAGGGGCACCGGGGAGCTGTTTTTT.

This clone appeared once. The gene calls are TRBV28 and TRBJ2-6; no reliable D call. This CDR3 comprises 15 residues. V was cut by 5 bases and J by 4 bases, with 12 bases left in between. CDR1 is MDHEN and CDR2 is SYDVKM in the germline V gene. The CDR3 reads CASSKTPSGANVLTF. DNA of the CDR3: TGTGCCAGCAGTAAAACCCCTTCCGGGGCCAACGTCCTGACTTTC.